This TCR beta chain was obtained from a study of T cell responses to AZD1222 COVID-19 vaccine. Trimming cost V 3 bases and J 6 bases, with 9 bases left between them. The CDR3 is 14 amino acids. CDR1 and CDR2 from the germline V gene are MNHEY and SMNVEV (reference sequence). TCRdb keeps only in-frame clones here, not all; method: immunoSEQ multiplex PCR. The table has 100,000 to 150,000 clones, more than 70% seen once. The sample in question was peripheral blood, obtained on day 0 of AZD1222 vaccination. The chain has TRBV27 and TRBJ1-6, with TRBD1 as a possible D gene (5 bases). This clonotype was obtained from an adult in good health. CDR3 in DNA: TGTGCCAGCAGTTTCTCACAGGCTAATTCACCCCTCCACTTT. Encoded protein: CASSFSQANSPLHF.